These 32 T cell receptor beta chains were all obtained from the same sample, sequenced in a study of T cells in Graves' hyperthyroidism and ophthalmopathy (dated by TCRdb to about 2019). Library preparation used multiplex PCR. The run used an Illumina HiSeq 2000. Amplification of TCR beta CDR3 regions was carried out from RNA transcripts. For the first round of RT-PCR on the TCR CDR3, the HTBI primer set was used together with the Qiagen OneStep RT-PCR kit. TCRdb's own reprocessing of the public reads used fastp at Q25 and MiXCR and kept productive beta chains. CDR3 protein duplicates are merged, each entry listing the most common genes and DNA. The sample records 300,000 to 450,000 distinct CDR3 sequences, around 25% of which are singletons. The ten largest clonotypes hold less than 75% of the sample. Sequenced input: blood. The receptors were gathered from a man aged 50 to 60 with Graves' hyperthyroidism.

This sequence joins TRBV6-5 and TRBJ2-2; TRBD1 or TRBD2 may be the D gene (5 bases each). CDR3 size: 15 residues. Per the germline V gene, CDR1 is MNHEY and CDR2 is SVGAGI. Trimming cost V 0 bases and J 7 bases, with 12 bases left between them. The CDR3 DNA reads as TGTGCCAGCAGTTACTCGAAGCCTGGGGGCGGGGAGCTGTTTTTT. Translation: CASSYSKPGGGELFF.

The CDR3 reads CASSFETGGGCEQYF. In DNA form, the CDR3 reads TGTGCCAGCAGCTTCGAGACAGGGGGAGGGTGCGAGCAGTACTTC. V usage is TRBV7-9 and J usage is TRBJ2-7; the match to TRBD1 covers 9 bases. The CDR3 contains 15 residues. Looked up from germline, CDR1 is SEHNR and CDR2 is FQNEAQ (reference sequence). The V and J ends lost 3 bases and 6 bases, in that order; junction bases with no gene match: 9. Supplemented by reference TRBV7-9 and TRBJ2-7, the full variable domain reads DTGVSQNPRHKITKRGQNVTFRCDPISEHNRLYWYRQTLGQGPEFLTYFQNEAQLEKSRLLSDRFSAERPKGSFSTLEIQRTEQGDSAMYLCASSFETGGGCEQYFGPGTRLTVT.

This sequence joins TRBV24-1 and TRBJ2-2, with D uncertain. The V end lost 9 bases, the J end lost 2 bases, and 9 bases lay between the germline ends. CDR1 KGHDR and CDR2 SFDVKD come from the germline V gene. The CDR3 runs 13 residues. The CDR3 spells CATQFPNTGELFF. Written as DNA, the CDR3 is TGTGCCACCCAATTTCCAAACACCGGGGAGCTGTTTTTT.

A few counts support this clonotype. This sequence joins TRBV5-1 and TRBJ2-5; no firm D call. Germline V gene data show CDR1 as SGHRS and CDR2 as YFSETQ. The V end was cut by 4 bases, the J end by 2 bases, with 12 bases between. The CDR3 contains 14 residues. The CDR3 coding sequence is TGCGCCAGCAGCCCCGGCCGGCAGCAAGAGACCCAGTACTTC. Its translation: CASSPGRQQETQYF. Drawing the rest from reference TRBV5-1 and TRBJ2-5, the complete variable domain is KAGVTQTPRYLIKTRGQQVTLSCSPISGHRSVSWYQQTPGQGLQFLFEYFSETQRNKGNFPGRFSGRQFSNSRSEMNVSTLELGDSALYLCASSPGRQQETQYFGPGTRLLVL.

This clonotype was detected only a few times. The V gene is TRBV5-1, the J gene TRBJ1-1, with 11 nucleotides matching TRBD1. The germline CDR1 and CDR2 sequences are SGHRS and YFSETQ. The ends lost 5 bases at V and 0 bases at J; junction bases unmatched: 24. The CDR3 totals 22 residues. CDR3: CASRAGTGGIQLNSYMNTEAFF. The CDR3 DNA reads TGCGCCAGCAGGGCCGGGACAGGGGGGATTCAACTAAATTCCTATATGAACACTGAAGCTTTCTTT.

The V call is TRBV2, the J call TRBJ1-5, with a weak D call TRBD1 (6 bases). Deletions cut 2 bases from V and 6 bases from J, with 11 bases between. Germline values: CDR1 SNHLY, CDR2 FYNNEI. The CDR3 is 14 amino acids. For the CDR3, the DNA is TGTGCCAGCAGTGAATTTGGGGGCAGTCAGCCCCAGCATTTT. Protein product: CASSEFGGSQPQHF.

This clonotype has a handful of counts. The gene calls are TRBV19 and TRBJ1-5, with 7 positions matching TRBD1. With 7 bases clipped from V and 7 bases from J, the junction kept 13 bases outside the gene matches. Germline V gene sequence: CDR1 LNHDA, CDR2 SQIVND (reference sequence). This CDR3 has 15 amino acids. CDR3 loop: CASILTGNVNQPQHF. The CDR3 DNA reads TGTGCCAGTATCCTGACAGGGAATGTTAACCAGCCCCAGCATTTT.

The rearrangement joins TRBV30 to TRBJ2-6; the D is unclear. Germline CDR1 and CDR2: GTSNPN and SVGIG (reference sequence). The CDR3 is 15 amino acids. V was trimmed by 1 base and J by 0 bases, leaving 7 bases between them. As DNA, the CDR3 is TGTGCCTGGAGTGCCCTTTCCTCTGGGGCCAACGTCCTGACTTTC. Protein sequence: CAWSALSSGANVLTF.

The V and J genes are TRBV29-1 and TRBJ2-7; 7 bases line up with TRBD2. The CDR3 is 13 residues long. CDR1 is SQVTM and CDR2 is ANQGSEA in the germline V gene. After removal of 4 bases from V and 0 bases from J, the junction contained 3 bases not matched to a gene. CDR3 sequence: CSVGLAASYEQYF. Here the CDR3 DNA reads TGCAGCGTTGGACTAGCAGCCTCCTACGAGCAGTACTTC.

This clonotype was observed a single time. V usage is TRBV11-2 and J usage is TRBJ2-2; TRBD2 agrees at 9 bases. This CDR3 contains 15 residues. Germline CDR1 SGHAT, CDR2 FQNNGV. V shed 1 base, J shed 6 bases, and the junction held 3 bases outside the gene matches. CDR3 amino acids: CASSLAGLAPGELFF. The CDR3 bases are TGTGCCAGCAGCTTAGCAGGACTAGCGCCCGGGGAGCTGTTTTTT. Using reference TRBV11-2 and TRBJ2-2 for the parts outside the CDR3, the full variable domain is EAGVAQSPRYKIIEKRQSVAFWCNPISGHATLYWYQQILGQGPKLLIQFQNNGVVDDSQLPKDRFSAERLKGVDSTLKIQPAKLEDSAVYLCASSLAGLAPGELFFGEGSRLTVL.

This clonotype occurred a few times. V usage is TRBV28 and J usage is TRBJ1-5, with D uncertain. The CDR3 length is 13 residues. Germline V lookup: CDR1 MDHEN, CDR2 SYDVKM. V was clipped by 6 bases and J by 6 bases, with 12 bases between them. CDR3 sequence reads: CASSVQNTQPQHF. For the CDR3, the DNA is TGTGCCAGCAGCGTACAGAACACTCAGCCCCAGCATTTT.

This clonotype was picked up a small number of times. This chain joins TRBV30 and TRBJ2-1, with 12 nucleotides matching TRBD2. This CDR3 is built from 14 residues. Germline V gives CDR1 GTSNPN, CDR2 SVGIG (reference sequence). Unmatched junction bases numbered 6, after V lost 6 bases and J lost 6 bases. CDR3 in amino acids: CACLTSGGPNEQFF. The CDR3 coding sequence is TGTGCCTGTTTGACTAGCGGGGGCCCCAATGAGCAGTTCTTC.

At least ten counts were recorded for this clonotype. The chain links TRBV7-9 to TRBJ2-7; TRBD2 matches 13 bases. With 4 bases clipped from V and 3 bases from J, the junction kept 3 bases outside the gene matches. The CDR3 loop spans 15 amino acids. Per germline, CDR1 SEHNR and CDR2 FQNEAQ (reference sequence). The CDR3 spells CASSSGTSGNYEQYF. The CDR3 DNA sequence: TGTGCCAGCAGCTCAGGGACTAGCGGGAACTACGAGCAGTACTTC.

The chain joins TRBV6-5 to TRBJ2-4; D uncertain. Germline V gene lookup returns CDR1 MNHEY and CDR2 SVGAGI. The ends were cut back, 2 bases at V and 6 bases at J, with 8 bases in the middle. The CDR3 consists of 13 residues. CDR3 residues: CASSYGLGNIQYF. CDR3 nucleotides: TGTGCCAGCAGTTACGGCCTAGGAAACATTCAGTACTTC.

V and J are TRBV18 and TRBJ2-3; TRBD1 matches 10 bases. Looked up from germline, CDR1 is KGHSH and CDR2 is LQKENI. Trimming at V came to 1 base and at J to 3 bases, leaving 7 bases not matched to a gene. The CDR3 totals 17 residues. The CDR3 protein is CASSPLGPGQGTDTQYF. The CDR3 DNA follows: TGTGCCAGCTCACCACTTGGTCCGGGACAGGGGACAGATACGCAGTATTTT. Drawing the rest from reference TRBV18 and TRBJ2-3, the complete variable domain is NAGVMQNPRHLVRRRGQEARLRCSPMKGHSHVYWYRQLPEEGLKFMVYLQKENIIDESGMPKERFSAEFPKEGPSILRIQQVVRGDSAAYFCASSPLGPGQGTDTQYFGPGTRLTVL.

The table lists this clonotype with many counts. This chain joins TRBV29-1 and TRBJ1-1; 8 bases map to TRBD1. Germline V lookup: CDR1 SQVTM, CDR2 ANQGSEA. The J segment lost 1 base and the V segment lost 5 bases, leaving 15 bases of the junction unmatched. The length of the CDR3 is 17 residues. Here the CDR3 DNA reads TGCAGCGTTAGGGGGAGACAGGGGTTTAACCGGAACACTGAAGCTTTCTTT. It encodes CSVRGRQGFNRNTEAFF.

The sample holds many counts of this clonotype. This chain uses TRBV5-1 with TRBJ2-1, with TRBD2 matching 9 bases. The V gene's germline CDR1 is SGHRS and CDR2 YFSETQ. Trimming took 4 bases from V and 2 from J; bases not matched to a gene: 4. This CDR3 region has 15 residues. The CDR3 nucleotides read TGCGCCAGCAGCAATAGCGGGAGAGCCTACAATGAGCAGTTCTTC. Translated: CASSNSGRAYNEQFF.

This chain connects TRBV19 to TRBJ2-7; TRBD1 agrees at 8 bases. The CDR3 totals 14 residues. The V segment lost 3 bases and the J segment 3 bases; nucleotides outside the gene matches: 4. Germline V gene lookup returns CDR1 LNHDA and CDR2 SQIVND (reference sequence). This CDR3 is CASSMGTGNYEQYF. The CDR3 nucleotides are TGTGCCAGTAGTATGGGGACAGGTAACTACGAGCAGTACTTC.

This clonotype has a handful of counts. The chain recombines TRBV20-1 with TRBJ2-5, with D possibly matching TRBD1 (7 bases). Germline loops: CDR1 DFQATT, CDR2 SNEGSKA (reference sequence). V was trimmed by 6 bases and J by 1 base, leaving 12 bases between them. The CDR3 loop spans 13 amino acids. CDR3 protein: CSAVQGGQETQYF. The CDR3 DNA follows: TGCAGTGCAGTGCAGGGGGGCCAAGAGACCCAGTACTTC.

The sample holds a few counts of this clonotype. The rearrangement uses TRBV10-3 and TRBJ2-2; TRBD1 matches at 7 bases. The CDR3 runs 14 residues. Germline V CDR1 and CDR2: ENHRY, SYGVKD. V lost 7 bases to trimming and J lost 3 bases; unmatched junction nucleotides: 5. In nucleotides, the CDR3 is TGTGCCATCACCGACAGGGACGACACCGGGGAGCTGTTTTTT. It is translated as CAITDRDDTGELFF.

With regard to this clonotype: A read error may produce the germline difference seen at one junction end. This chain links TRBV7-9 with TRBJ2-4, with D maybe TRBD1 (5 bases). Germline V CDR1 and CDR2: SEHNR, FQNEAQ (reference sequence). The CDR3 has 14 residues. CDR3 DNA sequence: TGTGCCAGCGGCTTACCAGGGTCCAAAAACATTCAGTACTTC. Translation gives CASGLPGSKNIQYF.

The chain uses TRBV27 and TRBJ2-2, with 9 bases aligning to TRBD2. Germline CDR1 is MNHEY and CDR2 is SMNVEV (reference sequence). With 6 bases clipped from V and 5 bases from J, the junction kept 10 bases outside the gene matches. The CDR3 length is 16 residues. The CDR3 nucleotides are TGTGCCAGCAGCCCTATAGCGGGAGTTAGAACCGGGGAGCTGTTTTTT. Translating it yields CASSPIAGVRTGELFF.

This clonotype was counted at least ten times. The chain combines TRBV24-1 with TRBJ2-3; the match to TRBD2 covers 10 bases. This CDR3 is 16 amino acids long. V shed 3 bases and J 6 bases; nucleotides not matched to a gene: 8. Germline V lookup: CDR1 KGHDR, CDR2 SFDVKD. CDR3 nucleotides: TGTGCCACCAGTGATCCACTAGCGGGGAAAGGTGATACGCAGTATTTT. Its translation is CATSDPLAGKGDTQYF.

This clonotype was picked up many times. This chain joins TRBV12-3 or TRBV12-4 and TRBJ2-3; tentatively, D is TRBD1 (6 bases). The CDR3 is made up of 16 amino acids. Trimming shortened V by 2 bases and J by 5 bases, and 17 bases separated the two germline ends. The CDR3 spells CASSLKRTGNGDTQYF. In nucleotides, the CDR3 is TGTGCCAGCAGTTTAAAAAGAACAGGGAACGGAGATACGCAGTATTTT.

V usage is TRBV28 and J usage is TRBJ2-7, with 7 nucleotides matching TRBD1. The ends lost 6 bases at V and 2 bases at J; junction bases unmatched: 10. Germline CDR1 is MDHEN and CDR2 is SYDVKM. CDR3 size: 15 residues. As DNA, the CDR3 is TGTGCCAGCAGCTACAGGGGACCGAAGACCTACGAGCAGTACTTC. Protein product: CASSYRGPKTYEQYF.

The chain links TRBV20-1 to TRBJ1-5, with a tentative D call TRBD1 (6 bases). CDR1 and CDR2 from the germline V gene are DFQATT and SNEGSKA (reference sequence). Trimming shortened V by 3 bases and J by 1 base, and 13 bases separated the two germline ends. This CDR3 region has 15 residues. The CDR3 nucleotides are TGCAGTGCTAGGAGGGGGGGCGCGAGCAATCAGCCCCAGCATTTT. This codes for CSARRGGASNQPQHF.

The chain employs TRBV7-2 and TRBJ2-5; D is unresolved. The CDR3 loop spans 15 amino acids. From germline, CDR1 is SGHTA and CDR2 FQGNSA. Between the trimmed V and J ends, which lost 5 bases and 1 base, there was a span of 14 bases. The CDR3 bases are TGTGCCAGCAGCCCACCCGGGTCACCCCAAGAGACCCAGTACTTC. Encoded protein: CASSPPGSPQETQYF.

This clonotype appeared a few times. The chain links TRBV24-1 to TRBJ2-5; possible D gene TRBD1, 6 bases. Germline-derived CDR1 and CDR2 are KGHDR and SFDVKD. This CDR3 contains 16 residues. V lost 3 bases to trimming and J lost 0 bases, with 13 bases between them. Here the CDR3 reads CATSDTGFPYQETQYF. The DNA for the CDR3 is TGTGCCACCAGTGATACAGGGTTCCCGTACCAAGAGACCCAGTACTTC.

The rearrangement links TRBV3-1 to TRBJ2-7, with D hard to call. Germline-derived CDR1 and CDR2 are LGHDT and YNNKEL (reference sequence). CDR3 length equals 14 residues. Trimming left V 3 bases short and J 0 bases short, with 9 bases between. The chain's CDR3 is CASSQVDGSYEQYF. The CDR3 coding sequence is TGTGCCAGCAGCCAGGTGGACGGCTCCTACGAGCAGTACTTC.

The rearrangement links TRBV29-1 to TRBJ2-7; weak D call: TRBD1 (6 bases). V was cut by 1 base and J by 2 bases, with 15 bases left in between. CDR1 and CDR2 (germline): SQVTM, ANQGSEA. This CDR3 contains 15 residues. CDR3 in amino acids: CSVEGTPDRPYEQYF. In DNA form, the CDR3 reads TGCAGCGTTGAAGGGACCCCGGACAGACCCTACGAGCAGTACTTC.

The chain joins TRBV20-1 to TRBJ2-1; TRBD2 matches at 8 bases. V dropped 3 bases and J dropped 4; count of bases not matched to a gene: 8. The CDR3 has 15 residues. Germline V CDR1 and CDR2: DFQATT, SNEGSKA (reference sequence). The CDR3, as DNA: TGCAGTGCTAGTTGGGGGCTAGCGGGTTACAATGAGCAGTTCTTC. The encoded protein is CSASWGLAGYNEQFF.

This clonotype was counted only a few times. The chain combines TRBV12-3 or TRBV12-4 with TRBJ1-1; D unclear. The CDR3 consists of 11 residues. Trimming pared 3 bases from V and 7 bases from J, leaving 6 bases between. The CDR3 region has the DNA TGTGCCAGCAGTTTTGGGATTGAAGCTTTCTTT. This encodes CASSFGIEAFF.